Only one count was recorded for the clone carrying this T cell receptor (beta chain). This sample is drawn from a study of blood T cell repertoires in COVID-19. Method: immunoSEQ multiplex PCR; TCRdb's copy keeps in-frame clones and lacks some. The table lists fewer than 350,000 clones, roughly 90% of them singletons. The germline CDR1 and CDR2 sequences are SGHTA and FQGNSA. The ends lost 5 bases at V and 4 bases at J; junction bases unmatched: 8. The CDR3 sequence is 15 residues long. Material: PBMCs or T cells enriched from blood (not recorded which). V usage is TRBV7-2 and J usage is TRBJ2-1; TRBD2 matches at 7 bases. The source of this sequence is a woman between 18 and 29 years old with acute COVID-19. The CDR3 DNA reads TGTGCCAGCAGCCCCCGGGACTACCAATACAATGAGCAGTTCTTC. It translates to CASSPRDYQYNEQFF.